Following are 6 T cell receptor beta chains from one sample sequenced in a study of cytomegalovirus exposure and HLA in healthy donors. Researchers ran the PCR with 60 Vbeta and 13 Jbeta primers. Using immunoSEQ multiplex PCR, the repertoire was profiled, and TCRdb retains in-frame clones only, with some absent. The data contain over 150,000 clones, 60% to 75% of them singletons. The sample comprised PBMCs. The source of these receptors is a woman between 45 and 65 years old in good health and CMV-seropositive.

This clone came up a few times. The chain combines TRBV5-1 with TRBJ1-4, with TRBD1 matching 7 bases. The CDR3 sequence is 15 residues long. Germline CDR1 and CDR2: SGHRS and YFSETQ. Trimming at V came to 2 bases and at J to 5 bases, leaving 6 bases not matched to a gene. The CDR3 DNA follows: TGCGCCAGCAGCTTTGGGGACAGACAAAATGAAAAACTGTTTTTT. Amino acids: CASSFGDRQNEKLFF.

This clone appeared a single time. J is TRBJ2-7 and V is TRBV9, with TRBD2 identical over 9 bases. There are 13 residues in the CDR3. Unmatched junction bases numbered 7, after V lost 6 bases and J lost 6 bases. The germline V gene has CDR1 SGDLS and CDR2 YYNGEE. The CDR3 sequence is CASTSGGKIEQYF. The CDR3 nucleotides are TGTGCCAGCACCAGCGGGGGGAAAATCGAGCAGTACTTC.

This clone was detected once. CDR3 region: CASSEVLTDTQYF. The CDR3 nucleotides are TGCGCCAGCAGTGAGGTCCTCACAGATACGCAGTATTTT. The chain employs TRBV10-2 and TRBJ2-3, with unresolved D. The CDR3 is 13 residues long. V lost 2 bases to trimming and J lost 2 bases, with 5 bases between them. The V gene's germline CDR1 is WSHSY and CDR2 SAAADI.

V is TRBV6-5 and J is TRBJ1-2; tentatively, D is TRBD1 (5 bases). The CDR3 consists of 14 residues. The germline V and J ends were trimmed by 0 bases and 4 bases, with 9 bases remaining between them. Germline V CDR1 and CDR2: MNHEY, SVGAGI. The CDR3 region has the DNA TGTGCCAGCAGTTACTCGGGGGGTATCTATGGCTACACCTTC. Protein product: CASSYSGGIYGYTF.

This sequence joins TRBV15 and TRBJ2-5, with 12 bases matching TRBD2. The CDR3 has 17 amino acids. Germline V gives CDR1 LNHNV, CDR2 YYDKDF (reference sequence). V trimming: 1 base; J trimming: 4 bases; junction bases outside the gene matches: 7. CDR3 in amino acids: CATSRGATSGGTETQYF. CDR3 nucleotides: TGTGCCACCAGCAGAGGCGCGACTAGCGGGGGTACAGAGACCCAGTACTTC. Full variable domain (rest looked up from reference TRBV15 and TRBJ2-5): DAMVIQNPRYQVTQFGKPVTLSCSQTLNHNVMYWYQQKSSQAPKLLFHYYDKDFNNEADTPDNFQSRRPNTSFCFLDIRSPGLGDTAMYLCATSRGATSGGTETQYFGPGTRLLVL.

This clone was recorded at least ten times. This chain uses TRBV10-1 with TRBJ2-3; D call uncertain. This CDR3 spans 16 amino acids. The V gene's germline CDR1 is WNHNN and CDR2 SYGVQD (reference sequence). Trimming removed 3 bases from V and 2 bases from J, with 15 bases in between. The DNA of the CDR3 is TGCGCCAGCAGTGATGAGGATCAGACCCCCACAGATACGCAGTATTTT. Translating gives CASSDEDQTPTDTQYF.